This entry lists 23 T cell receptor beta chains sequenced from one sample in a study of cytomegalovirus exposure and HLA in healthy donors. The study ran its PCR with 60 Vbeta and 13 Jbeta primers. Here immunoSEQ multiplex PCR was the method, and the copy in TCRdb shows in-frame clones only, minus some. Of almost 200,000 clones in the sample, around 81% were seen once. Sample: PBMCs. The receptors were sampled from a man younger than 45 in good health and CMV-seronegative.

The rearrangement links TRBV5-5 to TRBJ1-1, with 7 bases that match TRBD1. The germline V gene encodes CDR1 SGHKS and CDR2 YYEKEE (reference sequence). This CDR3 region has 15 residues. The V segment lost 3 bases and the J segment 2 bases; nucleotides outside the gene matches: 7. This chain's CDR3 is CASSYRDSPNTEAFF. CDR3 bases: TGTGCCAGCAGCTACCGGGACAGCCCAAACACTGAAGCTTTCTTT.

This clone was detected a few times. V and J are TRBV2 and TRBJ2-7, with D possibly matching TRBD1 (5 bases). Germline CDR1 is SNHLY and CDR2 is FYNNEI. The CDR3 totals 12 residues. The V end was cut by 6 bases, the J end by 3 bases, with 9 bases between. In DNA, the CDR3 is TGTGCCAGCAGCCTCGGACACTACGAGCAGTACTTC. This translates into CASSLGHYEQYF.

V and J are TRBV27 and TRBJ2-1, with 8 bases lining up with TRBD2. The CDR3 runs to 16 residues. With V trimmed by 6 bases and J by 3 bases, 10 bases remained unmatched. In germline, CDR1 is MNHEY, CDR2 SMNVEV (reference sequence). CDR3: CASRGGGGRFYNEQFF. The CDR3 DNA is TGTGCCAGCAGGGGGGGCGGCGGGAGGTTCTACAATGAGCAGTTCTTC.

CDR3 sequence reads: CASSPPRTASYEQYF. CDR3 sequence (DNA): TGTGCCAGCAGTCCCCCGCGGACAGCCTCGTACGAGCAGTACTTC. The chain is built from TRBV6-1 and TRBJ2-7; the D gene is possibly TRBD1 (6 bases). Trimming cost V 5 bases and J 4 bases, with 18 bases left between them. The CDR3 runs 15 residues. The germline V gene encodes CDR1 MNHNS and CDR2 SASEGT.

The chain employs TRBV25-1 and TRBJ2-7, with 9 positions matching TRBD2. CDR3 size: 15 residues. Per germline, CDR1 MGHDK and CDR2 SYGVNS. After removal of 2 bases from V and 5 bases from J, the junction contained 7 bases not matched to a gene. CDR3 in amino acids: CASSEGSGRSNEQYF. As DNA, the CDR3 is TGTGCCAGCAGTGAAGGTAGCGGGAGATCGAACGAGCAGTACTTC.

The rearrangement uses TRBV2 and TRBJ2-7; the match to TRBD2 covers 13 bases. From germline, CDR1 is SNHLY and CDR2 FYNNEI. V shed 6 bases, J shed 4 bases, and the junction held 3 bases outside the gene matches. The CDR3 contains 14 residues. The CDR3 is CASRTSGRGYEQYF. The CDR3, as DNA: TGTGCCAGCAGAACTAGCGGGAGGGGTTACGAGCAGTACTTC. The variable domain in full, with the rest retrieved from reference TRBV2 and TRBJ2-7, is EPEVTQTPSHQVTQMGQEVILRCVPISNHLYFYWYRQILGQKVEFLVSFYNNEISEKSEIFDDQFSVERPDGSNFTLKIRSTKLEDSAMYFCASRTSGRGYEQYFGPGTRLTVT.

The CDR3: CASSFLTGRNGYTF. The CDR3 bases are TGCGCCAGCAGCTTTCTAACAGGGCGGAATGGCTACACCTTC. The chain couples TRBV5-1 to TRBJ1-2; tentative D call: TRBD1 (6 bases). CDR1 and CDR2 (germline): SGHRS, YFSETQ. V was trimmed by 2 bases and J by 6 bases, leaving 14 bases between them. The CDR3 is made up of 14 amino acids.

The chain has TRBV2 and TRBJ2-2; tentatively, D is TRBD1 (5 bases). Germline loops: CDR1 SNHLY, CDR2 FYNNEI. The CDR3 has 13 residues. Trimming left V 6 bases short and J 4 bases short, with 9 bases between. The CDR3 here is CASSLRVTGELFF. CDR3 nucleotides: TGTGCCAGCAGCCTCAGGGTCACCGGGGAGCTGTTTTTT.

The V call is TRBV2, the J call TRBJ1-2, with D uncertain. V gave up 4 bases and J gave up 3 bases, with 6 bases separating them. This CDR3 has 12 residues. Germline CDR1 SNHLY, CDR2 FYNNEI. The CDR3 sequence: CASSVRDYGYTF. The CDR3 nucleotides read TGTGCCAGCAGTGTCCGGGACTATGGCTACACCTTC. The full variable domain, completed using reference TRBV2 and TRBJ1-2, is EPEVTQTPSHQVTQMGQEVILRCVPISNHLYFYWYRQILGQKVEFLVSFYNNEISEKSEIFDDQFSVERPDGSNFTLKIRSTKLEDSAMYFCASSVRDYGYTFGSGTRLTVV.

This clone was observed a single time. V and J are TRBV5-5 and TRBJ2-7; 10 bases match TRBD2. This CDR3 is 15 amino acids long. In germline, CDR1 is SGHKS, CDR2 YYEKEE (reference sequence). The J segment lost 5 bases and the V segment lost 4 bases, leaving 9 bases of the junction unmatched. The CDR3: CASSRSGRASDEQYF. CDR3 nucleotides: TGTGCCAGCAGCCGGAGCGGGAGGGCCAGTGACGAGCAGTACTTC.

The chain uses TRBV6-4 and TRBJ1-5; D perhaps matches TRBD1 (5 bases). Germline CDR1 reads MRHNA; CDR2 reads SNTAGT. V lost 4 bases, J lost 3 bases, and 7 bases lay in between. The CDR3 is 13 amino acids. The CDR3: CASSVRANQPQHF. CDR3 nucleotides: TGTGCCAGCAGTGTCAGGGCCAATCAGCCCCAGCATTTT.

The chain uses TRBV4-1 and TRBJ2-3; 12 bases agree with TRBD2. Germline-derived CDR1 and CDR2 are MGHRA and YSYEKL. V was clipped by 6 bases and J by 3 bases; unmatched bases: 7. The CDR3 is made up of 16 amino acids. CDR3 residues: CASRLLAGGRTDTQYF. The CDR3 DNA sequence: TGCGCCAGCAGGCTACTAGCGGGAGGTCGGACAGATACGCAGTATTTT.

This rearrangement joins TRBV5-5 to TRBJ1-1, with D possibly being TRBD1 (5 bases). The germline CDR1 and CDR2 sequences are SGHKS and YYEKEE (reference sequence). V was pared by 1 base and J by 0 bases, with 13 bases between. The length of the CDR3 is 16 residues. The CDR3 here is CASSLRSDSMNTEAFF. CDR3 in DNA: TGTGCCAGCAGCTTGAGGAGCGACAGCATGAACACTGAAGCTTTCTTT.

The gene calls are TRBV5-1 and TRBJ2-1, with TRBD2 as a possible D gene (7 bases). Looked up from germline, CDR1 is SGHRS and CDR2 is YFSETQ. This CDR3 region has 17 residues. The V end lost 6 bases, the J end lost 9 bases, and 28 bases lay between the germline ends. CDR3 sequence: CASKDSLAGTGGGEQFF. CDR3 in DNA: TGCGCCAGCAAGGACAGTTTAGCGGGCACGGGAGGTGGTGAGCAGTTCTTC.

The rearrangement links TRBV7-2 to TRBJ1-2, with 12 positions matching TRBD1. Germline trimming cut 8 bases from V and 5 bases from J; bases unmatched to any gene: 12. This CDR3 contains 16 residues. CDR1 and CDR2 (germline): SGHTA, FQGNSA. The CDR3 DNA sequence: TGTGCCAGCGCTCAACCGGGACAGGGGGCATGGTATGGCTACACCTTC. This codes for CASAQPGQGAWYGYTF.

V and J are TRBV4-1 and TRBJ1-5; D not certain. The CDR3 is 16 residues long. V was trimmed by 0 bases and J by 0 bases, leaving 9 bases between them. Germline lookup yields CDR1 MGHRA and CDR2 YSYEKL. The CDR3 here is CASSQDSQFSNQPQHF. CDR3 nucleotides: TGCGCCAGCAGCCAAGATTCGCAGTTTAGCAATCAGCCCCAGCATTTT.

CDR3 coding DNA: TGCGCCAGCAGCTTGGCCCTCGGACAGGGGATCGAGCAGTACTTC. It specifies CASSLALGQGIEQYF. The gene calls are TRBV5-1 and TRBJ2-7, with 9 bases fitting TRBD1. CDR3 size: 15 residues. The germline V gene encodes CDR1 SGHRS and CDR2 YFSETQ. J was trimmed by 6 bases and V by 0 bases; bases with no gene match: 7.

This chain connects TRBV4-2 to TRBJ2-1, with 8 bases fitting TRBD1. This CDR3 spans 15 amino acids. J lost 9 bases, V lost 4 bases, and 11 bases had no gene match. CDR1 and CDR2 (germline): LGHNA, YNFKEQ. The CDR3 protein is CASSPAGTGFLEQFF. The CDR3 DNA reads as TGTGCCAGCAGCCCGGCCGGGACAGGATTCCTTGAGCAGTTCTTC.

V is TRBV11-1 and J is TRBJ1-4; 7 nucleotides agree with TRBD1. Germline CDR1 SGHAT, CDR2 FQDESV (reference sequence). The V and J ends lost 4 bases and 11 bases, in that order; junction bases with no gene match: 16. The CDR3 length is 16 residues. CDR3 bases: TGTGCCAGCAGCTCTACGCCTGGGTCAGACAGGGCGAAACTGTTTTTT. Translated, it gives CASSSTPGSDRAKLFF.

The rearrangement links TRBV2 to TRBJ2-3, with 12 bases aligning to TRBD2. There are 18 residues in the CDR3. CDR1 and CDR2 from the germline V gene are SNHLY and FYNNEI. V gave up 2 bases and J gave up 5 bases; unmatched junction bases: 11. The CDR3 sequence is CASSEWGPSGRARDTQYF. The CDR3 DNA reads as TGTGCCAGCAGTGAATGGGGTCCTAGCGGGAGGGCTAGAGATACGCAGTATTTT.

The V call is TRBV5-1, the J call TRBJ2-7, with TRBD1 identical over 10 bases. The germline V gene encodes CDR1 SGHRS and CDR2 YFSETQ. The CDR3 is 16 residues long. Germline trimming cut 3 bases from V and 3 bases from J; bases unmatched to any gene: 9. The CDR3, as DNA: TGCGCCAGCAGCTCGGAGGGGACAGGGGCCAACTACGAGCAGTACTTC. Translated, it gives CASSSEGTGANYEQYF.

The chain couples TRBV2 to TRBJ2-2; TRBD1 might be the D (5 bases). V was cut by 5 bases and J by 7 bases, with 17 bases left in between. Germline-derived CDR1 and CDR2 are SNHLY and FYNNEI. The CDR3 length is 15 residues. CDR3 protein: CASSQAQGWHGELFF. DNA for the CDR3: TGTGCCAGCAGTCAGGCCCAGGGATGGCACGGGGAGCTGTTTTTT.

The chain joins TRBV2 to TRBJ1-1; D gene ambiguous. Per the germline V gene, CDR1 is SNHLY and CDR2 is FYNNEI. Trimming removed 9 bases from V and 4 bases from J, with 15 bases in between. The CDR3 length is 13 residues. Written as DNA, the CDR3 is TGTGCCAGAACGAGGGAGGTCGGCACTGAAGCTTTCTTT. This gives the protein CARTREVGTEAFF.